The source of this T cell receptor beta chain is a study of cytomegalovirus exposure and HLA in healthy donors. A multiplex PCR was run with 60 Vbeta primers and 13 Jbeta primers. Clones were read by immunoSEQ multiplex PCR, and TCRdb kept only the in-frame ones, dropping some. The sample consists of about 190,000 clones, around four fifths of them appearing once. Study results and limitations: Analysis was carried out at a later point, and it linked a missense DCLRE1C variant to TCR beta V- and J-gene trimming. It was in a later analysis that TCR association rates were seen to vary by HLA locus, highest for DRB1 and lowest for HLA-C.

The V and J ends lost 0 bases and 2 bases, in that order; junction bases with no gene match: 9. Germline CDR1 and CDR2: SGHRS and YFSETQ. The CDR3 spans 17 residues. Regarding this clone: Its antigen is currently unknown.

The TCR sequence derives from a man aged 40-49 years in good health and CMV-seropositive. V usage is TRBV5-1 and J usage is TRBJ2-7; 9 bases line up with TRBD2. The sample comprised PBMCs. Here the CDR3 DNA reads TGCGCCAGCAGCTTGGTTAACGCGGGAGGGCCCCCCTACGAGCAGTACTTC. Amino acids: CASSLVNAGGPPYEQYF.